The present T cell receptor beta chain was sequenced within a study of T cell changes during pregnancy in multiple sclerosis. CDR1 and CDR2 from the germline V gene are MNHEY and SMNVEV (reference sequence). The CDR3 consists of 17 residues. Trimming cost V 4 bases and J 0 bases; bases outside gene matches: 8. Libraries were prepared by immunoSEQ multiplex PCR; TCRdb keeps only in-frame clonotypes and omits some of them. This sample has approximately 100,000 clones; almost 95% occur once, and the top ten carry around 0.9%. The receptor was isolated from a female donor with multiple sclerosis, enrolled in a pregnancy study. The V call is TRBV27, the J call TRBJ2-7; TRBD2 matches 11 bases. The source was peripheral blood, collected before pregnancy. The CDR3 here is CASSWSSGRGSSYEQYF. CDR3 in DNA: TGTGCCAGCAGTTGGAGTAGCGGGAGGGGTAGCTCCTACGAGCAGTACTTC.